What follows are 18 T cell receptor beta chains derived from one specimen sequenced in a study of blood T cell repertoires in COVID-19. The method was immunoSEQ multiplex PCR; TCRdb's version includes in-frame clones alone and lacks a portion of them. The sample has roughly 140,000 clones; about nine tenths are singletons. Input material: peripheral blood. The receptors shown here come from a human donor in a cohort sampled during active COVID-19.

This chain uses TRBV7-9 with TRBJ2-3; 15 bases line up with TRBD2. V shed 5 bases, J shed 5 bases, and the junction held 5 bases outside the gene matches. The CDR3 sequence is 16 residues long. CDR1 and CDR2 from the germline V gene are SEHNR and FQNEAQ (reference sequence). The CDR3 region has the DNA TGTGCCAGCAGCAAGGGACTAGCGGGAGGATTAGATACGCAGTATTTT. Amino acid sequence: CASSKGLAGGLDTQYF.

The V gene is TRBV2, the J gene TRBJ1-1; D is perhaps TRBD1 (6 bases). The CDR3 has 15 residues. Germline-derived CDR1 and CDR2 are SNHLY and FYNNEI. V lost 0 bases and J lost 1, with 9 bases in between. The CDR3 region is CASSEASGANTEAFF. CDR3 bases: TGTGCCAGCAGTGAAGCGTCAGGGGCGAACACTGAAGCTTTCTTT.

Note on this clone: At one end the junction does not follow the germline gene, possibly because of a read error. The rearrangement links TRBV5-4 to TRBJ1-1; D uncertain. Germline V gene data show CDR1 as SGHNT and CDR2 as YYREEE (reference sequence). The CDR3 spans 14 residues. CDR3 sequence: CASSREVVKTEAFF. The CDR3 region has the DNA TGTGCCAGCAGTCGGGAGGTGGTGAAAACTGAAGCTTTCTTT.

This chain links TRBV7-9 with TRBJ2-1, with 11 bases lining up with TRBD1. Germline V gene data show CDR1 as SEHNR and CDR2 as FQNEAQ (reference sequence). This CDR3 is 16 amino acids long. With V trimmed by 4 bases and J by 8 bases, 10 bases remained unmatched. Here the CDR3 DNA reads TGTGCCAGCAGCTACGGACAGGGGGCCGTATCCGATGAGCAGTTCTTC. Protein: CASSYGQGAVSDEQFF.

The rearrangement uses TRBV7-2 and TRBJ2-7; TRBD2 matches at 9 bases. CDR1 and CDR2 (germline): SGHTA, FQGNSA. The CDR3 consists of 15 residues. V gave up 1 base and J gave up 4 bases; unmatched junction bases: 5. The CDR3 reads CASSLGSGGNYEQYF. CDR3 nucleotides: TGTGCCAGCAGCTTAGGTAGCGGGGGTAATTACGAGCAGTACTTC.

V usage is TRBV6-5 and J usage is TRBJ1-1; possible D gene TRBD1, 6 bases. This CDR3 contains 15 residues. Per germline, CDR1 MNHEY and CDR2 SVGAGI. Trimming took 2 bases from V and 2 from J, leaving 12 bases between them. The chain's CDR3 is CASSYGGGGNTEAFF. CDR3 bases: TGTGCCAGCAGTTACGGAGGGGGGGGCAACACTGAAGCTTTCTTT.

The chain carries TRBV15 and TRBJ2-2; the match to TRBD1 covers 7 bases. Losses at the gene ends were 7 bases for V and 9 bases for J; bases not matched to a gene: 11. CDR1 and CDR2 from the germline V gene are LNHNV and YYDKDF (reference sequence). CDR3 length: 14 residues. CDR3 nucleotides: TGTGCCACCAACGACAGGGAAGTGAACCGGGAGCTGTTTTTT. It is translated as CATNDREVNRELFF.

V is TRBV19 and J is TRBJ2-7, with D possibly matching TRBD2 (6 bases). Germline V gene data show CDR1 as LNHDA and CDR2 as SQIVND (reference sequence). Trimming shortened V by 7 bases and J by 4 bases, and 20 bases separated the two germline ends. The length of the CDR3 is 15 residues. Written as DNA, the CDR3 is TGTGCCAGTACCCCTGGGTCGGGGGTCGGGTACGAGCAGTACTTC. Encoded protein: CASTPGSGVGYEQYF.

The chain recombines TRBV6-1 with TRBJ1-2, with D perhaps matching TRBD1 (5 bases). In germline, CDR1 is MNHNS, CDR2 SASEGT. This CDR3 contains 17 residues. Trimming stripped 0 bases from V and 5 bases from J, with 19 bases between. CDR3 DNA: TGTGCCAGCAGTGAAGCGGCGAGCTCCGGTGGGGCGTATGGCTACACCTTC. This encodes CASSEAASSGGAYGYTF.

The V call is TRBV19, the J call TRBJ2-5, with TRBD2 matching 8 bases. Trimming cost V 11 bases and J 0 bases; bases outside gene matches: 5. The CDR3 covers 13 residues. Germline V gives CDR1 LNHDA, CDR2 SQIVND (reference sequence). In DNA, the CDR3 is TGTGCCGCTGGCGGGGGGTACCAAGAGACCCAGTACTTC. Protein product: CAAGGGYQETQYF. The variable domain in full, completed from reference TRBV19 and TRBJ2-5, reads DGGITQSPKYLFRKEGQNVTLSCEQNLNHDAMYWYRQDPGQGLRLIYYSQIVNDFQKGDIAEGYSVSREKKESFPLTVTSAQKNPTAFYLCAAGGGYQETQYFGPGTRLLVL.

V gene TRBV7-2 combines with J gene TRBJ2-5, with D unresolved. CDR3 length: 14 residues. Trimming cost V 1 base and J 2 bases, with 8 bases left between them. The germline gives CDR1 SGHTA, CDR2 FQGNSA. DNA for the CDR3: TGTGCCAGCAGCTTAGTGTCCGGGCAAGAGACCCAGTACTTC. It codes for CASSLVSGQETQYF.

This clone occurred once. V gene TRBV28 combines with J gene TRBJ1-6; 8 nucleotides line up with TRBD1. Losses at the gene ends were 6 bases for V and 7 bases for J; bases not matched to a gene: 11. There are 16 residues in the CDR3. Germline-derived CDR1 and CDR2 are MDHEN and SYDVKM. This CDR3 is CASRTTRTGYNSPLHF. DNA of the CDR3: TGTGCCAGCAGAACCACCAGGACAGGGTACAATTCACCCCTCCACTTT.

This chain connects TRBV6-6 to TRBJ1-3, with a possible D match to TRBD1 (5 bases). Trimming took off 5 bases at V and 3 bases at J, with 20 bases between the two ends. The CDR3 extends over 17 amino acids. CDR1 and CDR2 from the germline V gene are MNHNY and SVGAGI (reference sequence). CDR3 sequence reads: CASSPRSLTDYGNTIYF. The CDR3 region has the DNA TGTGCCAGCAGTCCCCGGTCGCTGACAGATTATGGAAACACCATATATTTT.

In this sample, this clone turned up a few times. The chain carries TRBV29-1 and TRBJ1-1, with D possibly matching TRBD1 (5 bases). CDR3 length equals 13 residues. From germline, CDR1 is SQVTM and CDR2 ANQGSEA. Trimming cost V 5 bases and J 0 bases, with 10 bases left between them. The CDR3 region is CSVLRQLNTEAFF. The CDR3 coding sequence is TGCAGCGTTCTGCGACAGTTGAACACTGAAGCTTTCTTT.

The chain couples TRBV27 to TRBJ2-3, with 10 bases aligning to TRBD2. The CDR3 length is 15 residues. V shed 5 bases and J 3 bases; nucleotides not matched to a gene: 5. The germline CDR1 and CDR2 sequences are MNHEY and SMNVEV (reference sequence). CDR3 sequence reads: CASSPRGLATDTQYF. The CDR3 DNA reads TGTGCCAGCAGTCCCCGGGGACTAGCGACAGATACGCAGTATTTT.

This rearrangement joins TRBV20-1 to TRBJ1-2; D is perhaps TRBD1 (5 bases). Germline values: CDR1 DFQATT, CDR2 SNEGSKA (reference sequence). V dropped 2 bases and J dropped 7 bases, with 8 bases sitting between them. This CDR3 region has 11 residues. This CDR3 is CSARLDSGYTF. The DNA for the CDR3 is TGCAGTGCTAGACTCGACAGTGGCTACACCTTC.

CDR3 sequence reads: CASSLRPYTDTQYF. CDR3 in DNA: TGCGCCAGCAGCCTGCGGCCGTACACAGATACGCAGTATTTT. The chain combines TRBV4-3 with TRBJ2-3, with D unclear. The CDR3 spans 14 residues. Per the germline V gene, CDR1 is LGHNA and CDR2 is YSLEER. The germline V and J ends were trimmed by 4 bases and 2 bases, with 10 bases remaining between them.

V is TRBV6-4 and J is TRBJ2-3; maybe TRBD2 (6 bases). Germline V gene lookup returns CDR1 MRHNA and CDR2 SNTAGT. The V end was cut by 6 bases, the J end by 5 bases, with 15 bases between. The CDR3 has 14 amino acids. The CDR3 loop reads CASSRDSFQDTQYF. The CDR3 DNA reads TGTGCCAGCAGCCGGGACTCCTTCCAAGATACGCAGTATTTT.